This T cell receptor (beta chain) stems from a study of cytomegalovirus exposure and HLA in healthy donors (dated by TCRdb to 2017 to 2019). Looking at the study overall: An earlier analysis of some 620 of the donors reported 276 Gb of sequence data and roughly 120 million unique TCR beta sequences obtained from about 200 million T cells. All discovery cohort repertoires had been generated using a single sequencing platform. An earlier analysis of 587 of the donors used high-throughput TCR beta sequencing to judge whether each TCR beta V gene segment behaved as functional or pseudogenic. Across roughly 420 genotyped donors of the cohort, an average of about 240,000 unique TCR beta nucleotide sequences per donor were sequenced, and 15% to 20% of those sequences were non-productive. Typing coverage differed by locus: A, B, C, DRB1 and DQB1 were typed in about 629-640 donors, DQA1 in approximately 520, DPA1 in around 610, and DPB1 in roughly 450. A later analysis re-analyzed previously published TCR beta repertoires from several hundred donors and added high-resolution HLA genotyping to study TCR occurrence patterns. The aim of the study was to test whether cataloging public T cell receptors could identify signatures of past pathogen exposure. Donor age, sex, ethnicity and CMV serostatus were compiled alongside the repertoire data. Using immunosequencing, the study profiled T cell repertoires from 550 to 750 subjects and related those repertoires to cytomegalovirus serostatus. Because of strong linkage in the cohort, roughly 5 DR-DQ haplotypes were treated as single units for association and clustering. Roughly 300 gigabases of sequencing data and tens of millions of unique TCR sequences were included in an early release covering about 620 HLA-typed donors. Of the 300 to 450 genotyped donors, approximately 80% fell in the genetic ancestry cluster associated with self-reported Caucasian donors. Rather than drawing on any new phenotypic data, the later analysis identified candidate immune exposures from TCR beta sequences and the way those sequences occurred across donors. Genome-wide SNP genotypes for about 65% of the roughly 670 donors were used in a later genetic analysis, which treated that subset as a discovery cohort. Both class I and class II loci were covered by HLA typing, at four-digit resolution. Along with the approximately 700-subject first cohort, a separate validation cohort of over a hundred different subjects was used. High-throughput TCR immunosequencing, statistical association of individual TCRs with disease status, and machine learning were combined to predict cytomegalovirus infection status. On the study overall, not on this receptor specifically: In a later analysis, HLA-associated TCR beta chains showed more clonal expansion and lower generation probabilities than non-associated chains that were equally common. A later genetic analysis associated a missense DCLRE1C variant with V-gene and J-gene trimming of TCR beta chains, and an independent cohort replicated the association. Three of the identified cytomegalovirus-associated TCR beta chains were confirmed in vitro to be specific for cytomegalovirus antigens. Specific HLA alleles were associated with roughly 17,000 TCR beta sequences at a false discovery rate of 0.05 in a later analysis. A cluster of highly shared sequence variants was judged likely to represent a technical artifact of the sequencing pipeline. The 87-base-pair reads could not distinguish some IMGT-functional V segments, including TRBV6-2 and TRBV6-3, so those segments were excluded. This cohort had only TCR beta chains sequenced, and the lack of alpha or paired-chain data limited which features could be detected. In a later analysis, most CMV-associated TCR beta chains were found to appear HLA-restricted, with HLA associations seemingly driven largely by CMV exposure. Because HLA typing was unavailable for some donors at each locus, only the typed subset was used in association tests. Correlated functional status among segregating V segments might reflect linkage disequilibrium, but an unknown experimental factor could not be ruled out. In an earlier analysis of about 600 of the donors, most TCR beta V segments appeared in productive rearrangements about 87% or about 30% of the time, broadly matching IMGT annotations. The classifier was reported to diagnose cytomegalovirus status with high specificity and sensitivity in both the original cohort and the validation cohort. According to the authors, the approach could potentially be generalized to other disease states and immunological phenotypes. In a later genetic analysis, fewer N-insertions in productive TCRs were reported among donors in an Asian-associated ancestry cluster than the roughly 670-donor mean. The only immune exposure information available for the cohort was CMV serostatus. A further reported finding was that TCR beta sequences accurately predicted the HLA-A and HLA-B alleles for most subjects in the first cohort. In the study, some 160 TCR beta chains were listed as associated with cytomegalovirus. Most TCR sequences were seen in very few donors, while some public TCRs were found in many individuals. Some 16 rarely observed V segments, including chromosome 9 orphons, were excluded from the earlier analysis of just under 600 of the donors because counts were too low. In a later analysis, TCR association rates were found to vary across HLA loci, with the most associated TCRs seen for DRB1 alleles and the fewest for HLA-C alleles. Roughly uniform sequencing depth across donors was assumed in presence/absence analyses, although this assumption may not hold. In a later analysis, several top co-occurrence clusters were reported to appear linked to parvovirus B19, influenza, CMV and Epstein-Barr virus. Strong co-occurrence of HLA alleles, especially DR and DQ, made assigning TCR associations to individual alleles difficult.

As regards this clone: Its antigen is currently not known. No base-level quality is on record; no much larger clone is a single base apart.

In total, fewer than 750 healthy bone marrow donors made up the cohort. All cohort members were sampled while nominally healthy, although unrecorded immune exposures were likely present. The donor tested CMV seropositive and was one of the 289 seropositive cohort members. Each donor provided a peripheral blood sample, and peripheral blood mononuclear cells were used for TCR beta sequencing. The Qiagen DNeasy Blood Extraction Kit was used to extract genomic DNA from the blood cell samples. The method behind the library was the immunoSEQ multiplex PCR assay. For the multiplex PCR, a mixture combining 60 forward primers for TCR Vbeta segments and 13 reverse primers for TCR Jbeta segments was used. Amplification of the CDR3 region of rearranged TCR beta genes was performed with a multiplex PCR assay on genomic DNA. Amplified TCR beta libraries were sequenced as 87-base-pair reads on the Illumina HiSeq System. In the paper's pipeline: A later analysis tallied 70 million to 100 million unique TCR beta chains across the 700 or so repertoires, and 10 million to 11 million of those chains were shared by two or more donors. To remove PCR and sequencing errors, raw reads were error-corrected and collapsed into unique sequences using a nearest-neighbor algorithm that merged closely related sequences. To assign V, D and J gene segments, CDR3 sequences were aligned to IMGT reference sequences. For a sequence to be retained, at least a six-nucleotide match to both a V gene segment and a J gene segment was required. Rearrangements were called productive when the CDR3 lacked stop codons and stayed in frame with V and J; all others were non-productive. CDR3 was defined according to IMGT convention as the region running from the second conserved V-encoded cysteine to the conserved J-encoded phenylalanine. In an earlier analysis of more than 550 of the donors, sequences lacking an unambiguous match to a single V gene segment were excluded. An earlier analysis of around 600 of the donors classified V segments as functional when productive rearrangements were above 56.7% and as segregating when the standard deviation between donors was above 5%. A statistical classification framework was built to diagnose cytomegalovirus status from the catalog of TCR beta chain sequences. In a later analysis, V and J genes were assigned by comparing TCR nucleotide sequences against IMGT/GENE-DB human TR gene sequences. Using the TCRdist pipeline, a later analysis assigned CDR3 sequences along with most-parsimonious VDJ recombination scenarios. In a later analysis, each TCR beta chain was defined by its CDR3 amino acid sequence together with its V-gene family, and reads without a unique V-gene family were excluded. As a way to deal with suspected cross-contamination and a sequencing artifact, a later analysis dropped approximately 570 nucleotide sequences that were highly shared and had low generation probability. In a later analysis, a clonal expansion index was calculated for each public chain from normalized within-repertoire ranks of inferred template counts. In a later analysis, generation probabilities were computed using a VDJ recombination model fitted to out-of-frame rearrangements, and the results were checked against IGoR. A later analysis scored TCR-TCR, TCR-HLA and TCR-CMV co-occurrence with hypergeometric tests, applying a repertoire-size bias correction to TCR pairs. In a later analysis, false discovery rates were estimated by permuting HLA or CMV assignments 20 times. In a later analysis, co-occurring TCRs were grouped with DBSCAN, and TCRdist sequence similarity was added when clustering was performed within HLA-allele-positive subsets. Repertoires with fewer than 30,000 or more than 120,000 public chains were left out of co-occurrence clustering, as were a handful of repertoires with anomalous nucleotide sharing. What TCRdb holds here is the immuneACCESS table cut down to in-frame rearrangements. Part of the clones is not present; checked against another copy, under half of the missing clones reflect an unresolved V gene, and the others are unexplained. V, J and clone size derive from that table, while D and trimming were established from the DNA sequence. Here the sample has under 200,000 clones; 82% occur a single time. Roughly 0.99% of the sample lies in the top ten.

Taken from cysteine to phenylalanine, the CDR3 has 13 residues. Only the CDR3 region is kept as DNA, spanning 39 bases read in frame from base 1. The V and J ends are trimmed by 1 base and 8 bases, leaving 10 bases between them. CDR1 and CDR2 are drawn from the germline V gene: SGHRS, YFSETQ. This clonotype originated in a girl aged 2 to 9 in good health and CMV-seropositive. The sequence links TRBV5-1 to TRBJ2-1; tentative D gene TRBD2, with 5 bases matching. The specimen was PBMCs. This receptor has the CDR3 CASSLRRADEQFF. The DNA is as follows: TGCGCCAGCAGCTTGCGGCGGGCCGATGAGCAGTTCTTC.